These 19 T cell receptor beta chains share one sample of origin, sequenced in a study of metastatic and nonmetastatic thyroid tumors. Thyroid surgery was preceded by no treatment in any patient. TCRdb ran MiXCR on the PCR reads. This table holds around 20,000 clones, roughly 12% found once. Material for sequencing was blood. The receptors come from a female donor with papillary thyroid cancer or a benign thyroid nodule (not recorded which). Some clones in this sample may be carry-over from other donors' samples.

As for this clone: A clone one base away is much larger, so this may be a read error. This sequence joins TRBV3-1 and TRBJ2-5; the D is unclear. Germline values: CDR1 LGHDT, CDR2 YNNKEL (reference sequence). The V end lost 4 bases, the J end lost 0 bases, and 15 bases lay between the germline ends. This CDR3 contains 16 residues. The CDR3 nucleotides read TGTGCCAGCAGCCCATTTGACGGGTGGCACCAAGAGACCCAGTACTTC. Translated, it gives CASSPFDGWHQETQYF.

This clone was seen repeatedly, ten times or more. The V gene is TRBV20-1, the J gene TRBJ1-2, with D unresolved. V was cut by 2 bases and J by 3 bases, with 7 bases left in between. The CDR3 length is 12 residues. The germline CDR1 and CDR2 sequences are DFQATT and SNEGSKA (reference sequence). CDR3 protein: CSARKGDYGYTF. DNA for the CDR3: TGCAGTGCTAGAAAGGGCGACTATGGCTACACCTTC.

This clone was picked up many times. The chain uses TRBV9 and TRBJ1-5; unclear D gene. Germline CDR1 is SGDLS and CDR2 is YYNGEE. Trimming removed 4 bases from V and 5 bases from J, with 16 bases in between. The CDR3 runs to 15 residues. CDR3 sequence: CASSPEAFPDQPQHF. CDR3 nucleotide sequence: TGTGCCAGCAGCCCAGAGGCCTTCCCCGATCAGCCCCAGCATTTT.

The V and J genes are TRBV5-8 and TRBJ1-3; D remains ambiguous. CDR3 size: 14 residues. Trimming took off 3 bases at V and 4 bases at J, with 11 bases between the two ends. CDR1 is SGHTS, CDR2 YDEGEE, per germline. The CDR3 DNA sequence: TGTGCCAGCAGCTACGAGGGAGCAGGAAACACCATATATTTT. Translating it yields CASSYEGAGNTIYF.

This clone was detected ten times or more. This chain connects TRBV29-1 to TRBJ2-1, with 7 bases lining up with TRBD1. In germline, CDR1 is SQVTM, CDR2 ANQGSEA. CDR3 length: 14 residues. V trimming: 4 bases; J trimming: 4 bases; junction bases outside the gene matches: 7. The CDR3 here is CSVGGGQTYNEQFF. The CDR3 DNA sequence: TGCAGCGTTGGTGGGGGACAGACATACAATGAGCAGTTCTTC.

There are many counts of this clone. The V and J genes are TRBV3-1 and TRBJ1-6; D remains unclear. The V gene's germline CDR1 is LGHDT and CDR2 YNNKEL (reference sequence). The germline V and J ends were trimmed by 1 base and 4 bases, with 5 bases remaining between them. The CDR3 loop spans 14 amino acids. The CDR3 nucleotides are TGTGCCAGCAGCCAAGTCCAGTATAATTCACCCCTCCACTTT. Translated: CASSQVQYNSPLHF.

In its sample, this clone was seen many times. CDR3 protein: CASSPGGYEQYF. CDR3 in DNA: TGTGCCAGCAGCCCGGGGGGTTACGAGCAGTACTTC. The chain links TRBV5-6 to TRBJ2-7, with 7 bases matching TRBD2. V was pared by 4 bases and J by 4 bases, with 2 bases of the junction left unmatched. This CDR3 is built from 12 residues. The germline V gene has CDR1 SGHDT and CDR2 YYEEEE.

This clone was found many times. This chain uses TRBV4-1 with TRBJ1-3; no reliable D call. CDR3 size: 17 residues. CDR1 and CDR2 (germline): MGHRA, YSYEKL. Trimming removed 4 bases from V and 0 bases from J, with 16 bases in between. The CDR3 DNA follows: TGCGCCAGCAGCCGAGGAGGACTTGCGCTCTCTGGAAACACCATATATTTT. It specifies CASSRGGLALSGNTIYF.

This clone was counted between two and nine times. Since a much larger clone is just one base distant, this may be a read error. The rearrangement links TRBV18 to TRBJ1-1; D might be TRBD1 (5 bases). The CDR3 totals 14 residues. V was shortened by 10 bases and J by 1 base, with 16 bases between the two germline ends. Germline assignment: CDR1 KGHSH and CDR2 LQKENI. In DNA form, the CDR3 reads TGTGCCAACTCCCTCGACAGCTGGAACACTGAAGCTTTCTTT. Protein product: CANSLDSWNTEAFF.

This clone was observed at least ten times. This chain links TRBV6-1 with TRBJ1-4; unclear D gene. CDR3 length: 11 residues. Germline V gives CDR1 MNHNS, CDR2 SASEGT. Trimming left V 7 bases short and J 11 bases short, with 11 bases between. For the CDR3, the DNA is TGTGCCAGCACCTACCTGGAGAAACTGTTTTTT. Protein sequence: CASTYLEKLFF.

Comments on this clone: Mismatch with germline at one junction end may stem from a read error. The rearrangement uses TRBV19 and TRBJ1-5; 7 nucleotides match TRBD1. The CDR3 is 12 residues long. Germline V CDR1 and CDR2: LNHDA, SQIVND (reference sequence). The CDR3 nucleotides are TGTGCCATCGTGACAGGGCGCCAGCCCCATCATTTT. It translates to CAIVTGRQPHHF.

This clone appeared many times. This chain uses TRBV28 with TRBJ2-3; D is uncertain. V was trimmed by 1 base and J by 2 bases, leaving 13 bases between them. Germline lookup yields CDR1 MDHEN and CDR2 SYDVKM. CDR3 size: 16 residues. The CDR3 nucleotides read TGTGCCAGCAGTTTATTGGGCGTAGGGAACACAGATACGCAGTATTTT. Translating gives CASSLLGVGNTDTQYF.

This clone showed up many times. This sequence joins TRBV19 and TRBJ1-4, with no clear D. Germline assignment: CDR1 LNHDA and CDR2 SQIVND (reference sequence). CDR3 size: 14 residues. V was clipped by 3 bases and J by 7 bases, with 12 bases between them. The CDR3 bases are TGTGCCAGTAGTATGGGCCGCCGGGGTGAAAAACTGTTTTTT. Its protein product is CASSMGRRGEKLFF.

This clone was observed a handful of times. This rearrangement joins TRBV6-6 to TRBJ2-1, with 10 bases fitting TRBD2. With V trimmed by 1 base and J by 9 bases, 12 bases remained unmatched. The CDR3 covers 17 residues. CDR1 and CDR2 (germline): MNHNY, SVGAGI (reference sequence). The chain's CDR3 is CASSYFDPSGSVSEQFF. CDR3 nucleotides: TGTGCCAGCAGTTACTTCGATCCTAGCGGGAGTGTCAGTGAGCAGTTCTTC.

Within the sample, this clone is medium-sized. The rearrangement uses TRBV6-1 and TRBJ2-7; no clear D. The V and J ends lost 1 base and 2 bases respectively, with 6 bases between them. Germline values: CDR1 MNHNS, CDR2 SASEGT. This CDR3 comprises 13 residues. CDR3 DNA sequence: TGTGCCAGCAGTGAAGGACCCACCTACGAGCAGTACTTC. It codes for CASSEGPTYEQYF.

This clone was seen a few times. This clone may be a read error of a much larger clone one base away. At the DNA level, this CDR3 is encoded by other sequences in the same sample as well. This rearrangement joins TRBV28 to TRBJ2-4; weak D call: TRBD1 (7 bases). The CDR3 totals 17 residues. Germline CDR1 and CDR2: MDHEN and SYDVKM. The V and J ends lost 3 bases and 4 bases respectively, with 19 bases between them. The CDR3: CASSFLGQGGSKNIQYF. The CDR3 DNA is TGTGCCAGCAGTTTCTTAGGTCAGGGGGGATCTAAAAACATTCAGTACTTC.

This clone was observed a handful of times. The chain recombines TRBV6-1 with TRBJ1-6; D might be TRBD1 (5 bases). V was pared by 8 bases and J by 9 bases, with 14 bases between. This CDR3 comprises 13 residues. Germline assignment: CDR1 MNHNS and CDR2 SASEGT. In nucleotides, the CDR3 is TGTGCCAGCTACGAGGGGTGGTGTTCACCCCTCCACTTT. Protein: CASYEGWCSPLHF.

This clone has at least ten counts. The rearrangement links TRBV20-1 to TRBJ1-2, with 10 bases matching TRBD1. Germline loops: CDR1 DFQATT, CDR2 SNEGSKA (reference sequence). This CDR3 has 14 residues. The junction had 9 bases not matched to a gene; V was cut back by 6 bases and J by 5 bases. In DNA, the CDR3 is TGCAGTGCCACAAGGACAGGGGGGACGTATGGCTACACCTTC. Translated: CSATRTGGTYGYTF.

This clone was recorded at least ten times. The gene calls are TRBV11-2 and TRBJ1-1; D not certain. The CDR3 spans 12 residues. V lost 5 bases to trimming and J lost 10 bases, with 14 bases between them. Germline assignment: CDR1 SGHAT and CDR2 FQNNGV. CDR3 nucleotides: TGTGCCAGCAGCCCCGCGGGAAGTTTAGCTTTCTTT. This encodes CASSPAGSLAFF.